This T cell receptor (beta chain) was retrieved from a study of cytomegalovirus exposure and HLA in healthy donors. Study-level background: Assignment to the Caucasian-associated ancestry cluster applied to 75% to 85% of the approximately 370 genotyped donors. Study-wide findings and caveats: Confirmation was obtained in vitro that three CMV-associated chains are specific for CMV antigens. As was reported, the classifier diagnosed cytomegalovirus status with high specificity and sensitivity. What a later analysis showed was that several of the most significant clusters appeared linked to common viral pathogens.

The PCR had 60 Vbeta and 13 Jbeta primers. The method was immunoSEQ multiplex PCR; TCRdb's version includes in-frame clones alone and lacks a portion of them. The sample holds 110,000 or so clones; roughly 80% are singletons and the top ten take less than 5.5%. As concerns this clone: No antigen is known for it.

The CDR3 runs 15 residues. Trimming cost V 6 bases and J 0 bases; bases outside gene matches: 5. Germline V gene data show CDR1 as MNHNS and CDR2 as SASEGT. Sequences were obtained from PBMCs. The sequence was collected from a woman aged 25 to 39 in good health and CMV-seropositive. The chain couples TRBV6-1 to TRBJ1-3; TRBD1 aligns across 7 bases. The CDR3 nucleotides are TGTGCCAGCAGGGGGGGACAGACCTCTGGAAACACCATATATTTT. This translates into CASRGGQTSGNTIYF.